This T cell receptor (beta chain) originates from a study of monozygotic twins with inflammatory bowel disease. Reprocessing the 5' RACE reads, TCRdb reports a single entry for every CDR3 protein and omits DNA. Recorded for this sample: over 200,000 distinct CDR3 sequences. The CDR3 sequence is 14 residues long. Germline V gene lookup returns CDR1 DFQATT and CDR2 SNEGSKA (reference sequence). Staff drew an approximately 2.3 ml blood sample from each donor. Findings of the study overall: Versus healthy twins, IBD patients showed fewer clonotypes shared with others, especially with disease activity.

A remark on this clonotype: Its specificity is not known.

The TCR was taken from a human donor with ulcerative colitis or Crohn's disease, or a healthy co-twin of an affected twin (not recorded which). The sequenced material came from blood. V is TRBV20-1 and J is TRBJ2-2. The CDR3 loop reads CSAPGDPDPGELFF.